The entry that follows covers one TCR beta chain sequence. Between the trimmed V and J ends, which lost 10 bases and 8 bases, there was a span of 24 bases. Per germline, CDR1 MNHEY and CDR2 SMNVEV (reference sequence). The CDR3 extends over 15 amino acids. Here immunoSEQ multiplex PCR was the method, and the copy in TCRdb shows in-frame clones only, minus some. The top ten clones hold about 1.6% of a sample with almost 250,000 clones, about 88% of them seen once. The data are from a study of blood T cell repertoires in COVID-19. The chain joins TRBV27 to TRBJ1-5; D gene ambiguous. The specimen was PBMCs or T cells enriched from blood (not recorded which). The source is a woman aged 50 to 60 who had recovered from COVID-19. In DNA form, the CDR3 reads TGTGCCACCAGAGGACTAGCGGGAGGTAAAGAGCCCCAGCATTTT. Its translation: CATRGLAGGKEPQHF.